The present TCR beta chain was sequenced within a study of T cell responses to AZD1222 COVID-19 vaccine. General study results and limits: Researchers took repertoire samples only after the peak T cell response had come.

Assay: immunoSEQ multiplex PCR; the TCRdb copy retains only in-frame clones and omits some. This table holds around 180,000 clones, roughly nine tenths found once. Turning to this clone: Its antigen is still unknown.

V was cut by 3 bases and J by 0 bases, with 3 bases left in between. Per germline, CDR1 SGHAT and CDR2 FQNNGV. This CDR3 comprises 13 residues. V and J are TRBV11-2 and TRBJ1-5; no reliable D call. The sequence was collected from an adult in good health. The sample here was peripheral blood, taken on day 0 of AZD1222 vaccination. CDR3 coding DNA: TGTGCCAGCAGCTTGAGTAGCAATCAGCCCCAGCATTTT. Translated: CASSLSSNQPQHF.